The 3 T cell receptor beta chains below were found in one sample sequenced in a study of immune heterogeneity within non-small cell lung tumors. A first 10-cycle multiplex round used 32 V-gene and 13 J-gene primers on TCR beta CDR3. TCRdb re-analysed the multiplex PCR reads in MiXCR, keeping a single row per CDR3 protein. The sample consists of some 14,000 distinct CDR3 sequences, about 30% of them appearing once. With around 600 ng used per sample, the template was genomic DNA from bulk tumor. During surgery, each primary tumor gave multiple biopsies spaced as far apart as possible. It was patients with untreated, newly diagnosed non-small cell lung cancer who underwent curative surgery. Source material: lung tumor tissue. The source of these receptors is a man aged 40-49 years with non-small cell lung cancer.

V is TRBV5-1 and J is TRBJ2-1, with a tentative D call TRBD2 (6 bases). Trimming took off 4 bases at V and 2 bases at J, with 16 bases between the two ends. CDR1 is SGHRS and CDR2 is YFSETQ in the germline V gene. The CDR3 runs 16 residues. This CDR3 reads CASSRGSAGTYNEQFF. The CDR3 DNA sequence: TGCGCCAGCAGCAGGGGATCAGCGGGCACCTACAATGAGCAGTTCTTC. Based on the CDR3 plus reference TRBV5-1 and TRBJ2-1, the full variable domain is KAGVTQTPRYLIKTRGQQVTLSCSPISGHRSVSWYQQTPGQGLQFLFEYFSETQRNKGNFPGRFSGRQFSNSRSEMNVSTLELGDSALYLCASSRGSAGTYNEQFFGPGTRLTVL.

This clonotype is medium-sized. This sequence joins TRBV19 and TRBJ2-7; D possibly uses TRBD1 or TRBD2 (5 bases each). Trimming shortened V by 5 bases and J by 3 bases, and 11 bases separated the two germline ends. The CDR3 runs 13 residues. Germline CDR1 is LNHDA and CDR2 is SQIVND (reference sequence). This CDR3 reads CASSPGPYYEQYF. CDR3 sequence (DNA): TGTGCCAGTAGTCCGGGACCCTACTACGAGCAGTACTTC.

This clonotype is deemed medium-sized. The chain has TRBV20-1 and TRBJ1-1; D is unclear. In germline, CDR1 is DFQATT, CDR2 SNEGSKA (reference sequence). V lost 2 bases, J lost 1 base, and 11 bases lay in between. The CDR3 is 14 residues long. The CDR3 bases are TGCAGTGCTAGACAACGGGTTGAGAACACTGAAGCTTTCTTT. Residues: CSARQRVENTEAFF.